These 26 T cell receptor beta chains share one sample of origin, sequenced in a study of blood T cell repertoires in COVID-19. Using immunoSEQ multiplex PCR, the repertoire was profiled, and TCRdb retains in-frame clones only, with some absent. The repertoire holds around 340,000 clones, with 83% as singletons. The material sequenced was peripheral blood. These receptor sequences come from a man between 25 and 39 years old with active or convalescent COVID-19.

The J gene is TRBJ2-7, the V gene TRBV6-6; D may be TRBD1 (5 bases). Trimming left V 0 bases short and J 3 bases short, with 12 bases between. The CDR3 has 15 amino acids. The germline V gene has CDR1 MNHNY and CDR2 SVGAGI (reference sequence). The CDR3 here is CASSYSYSRDYEQYF. CDR3 coding DNA: TGTGCCAGCAGTTACTCGTATAGCAGGGACTACGAGCAGTACTTC.

This chain connects TRBV11-1 to TRBJ1-3; D is undetermined. The V and J ends lost 3 bases and 0 bases respectively, with 12 bases between them. CDR3 length: 16 amino acids. Germline-derived CDR1 and CDR2 are SGHAT and FQDESV (reference sequence). The CDR3 loop reads CASSFSDYFSGNTIYF. The CDR3 DNA is TGTGCCAGCAGCTTTAGCGATTACTTCTCTGGAAACACCATATATTTT.

This sequence joins TRBV5-5 and TRBJ2-1; 11 bases map to TRBD2. V shed 3 bases, J shed 6 bases, and the junction held 5 bases outside the gene matches. This CDR3 has 15 residues. Germline V gene data show CDR1 as SGHKS and CDR2 as YYEKEE (reference sequence). CDR3 amino acids: CASSSGTSGLNEQFF. For the CDR3, the DNA is TGTGCCAGCAGCTCCGGGACTAGCGGCCTCAATGAGCAGTTCTTC.

This chain links TRBV27 with TRBJ2-5; TRBD1 aligns across 8 bases. Germline loops: CDR1 MNHEY, CDR2 SMNVEV (reference sequence). The CDR3 is 14 amino acids. Trimming removed 5 bases from V and 1 base from J; junction bases left unmatched: 3. In DNA form, the CDR3 reads TGTGCCAGCAGTCGACAGGGGAGCCAAGAGACCCAGTACTTC. This gives the protein CASSRQGSQETQYF.

The genes are TRBV29-1 and TRBJ1-4; D perhaps matches TRBD1 (6 bases). V lost 3 bases and J 3 bases, leaving 11 bases between the germline ends. CDR1 SQVTM and CDR2 ANQGSEA come from the germline V gene. The CDR3 runs to 14 residues. This CDR3 reads CSVELSGANEKLFF. As DNA, the CDR3 is TGCAGCGTTGAGTTGTCAGGGGCTAATGAAAAACTGTTTTTT.

V and J are TRBV6-1 and TRBJ1-5; D gene uncertain. This CDR3 is built from 13 residues. The V gene lost 3 bases and the J gene lost 7 bases, with 10 bases spanning the gap. CDR1 MNHNS and CDR2 SASEGT come from the germline V gene. The CDR3 protein is CASSDILEQPQHF. CDR3 nucleotides: TGTGCCAGCAGTGATATACTGGAGCAGCCCCAGCATTTT.

As regards this clone: Mismatch with germline at one junction end may stem from a read error. The chain couples TRBV30 to TRBJ1-6, with TRBD1 matching 9 bases. The CDR3 length is 13 residues. Germline-derived CDR1 and CDR2 are GTSNPN and SVGIG (reference sequence). The CDR3 DNA is TGTGCCTGGAGTGTACAGGGACAGGGCCCCTTGCGCTTT. Its protein is CAWSVQGQGPLRF.

The rearrangement links TRBV5-4 to TRBJ2-7; 13 bases align to TRBD2. The germline V gene encodes CDR1 SGHNT and CDR2 YYREEE (reference sequence). The V segment lost 4 bases and the J segment 3 bases; nucleotides outside the gene matches: 10. The CDR3 runs to 17 residues. Here the CDR3 reads CASSLGLAGIGNYEQYF. The CDR3 DNA follows: TGTGCCAGCAGCCTGGGACTAGCGGGGATAGGGAACTACGAGCAGTACTTC.

The J gene is TRBJ1-6, the V gene TRBV7-9; 7 bases fit TRBD1. This CDR3 has 17 amino acids. From germline, CDR1 is SEHNR and CDR2 FQNEAQ (reference sequence). Unmatched junction bases numbered 16, after V lost 4 bases and J lost 10 bases. Here the CDR3 reads CASSSLGDSGGGSPLHF. As DNA, the CDR3 is TGTGCCAGCAGCTCTCTAGGGGACAGTGGCGGTGGATCACCCCTCCACTTT.

The J gene is TRBJ2-5, the V gene TRBV2; D perhaps matches TRBD1 (5 bases). This CDR3 spans 13 amino acids. The ends were cut back, 1 base at V and 3 bases at J, with 6 bases in the middle. Germline V gives CDR1 SNHLY, CDR2 FYNNEI. CDR3 residues: CASSEGREETQYF. CDR3 coding DNA: TGTGCCAGCAGTGAAGGCAGGGAAGAGACCCAGTACTTC.

V and J are TRBV4-3 and TRBJ2-7, with 9 bases that match TRBD1. Trimming removed 3 bases from V and 5 bases from J; junction bases left unmatched: 5. The CDR3 contains 14 residues. CDR1 is LGHNA, CDR2 YSLEER, per germline. The CDR3: CASSQGTGYHEQYF. The CDR3 nucleotides are TGCGCCAGCAGCCAGGGGACAGGGTATCACGAGCAGTACTTC.

The chain joins TRBV14 to TRBJ2-1; D gene ambiguous. The CDR3 length is 14 residues. The V end lost 0 bases, the J end lost 9 bases, and 12 bases lay between the germline ends. Germline assignment: CDR1 SGHDN and CDR2 FVKESK. The CDR3 bases are TGTGCCAGCAGCCAAGATCGAGGAGTCAGTGAGCAGTTCTTC. This codes for CASSQDRGVSEQFF.

J is TRBJ2-1 and V is TRBV30; D is undetermined. Germline assignment: CDR1 GTSNPN and CDR2 SVGIG (reference sequence). V lost 2 bases and J 4 bases, leaving 15 bases between the germline ends. This CDR3 region has 15 residues. The DNA of the CDR3 is TGTGCCTGGAGTAGTATGGAGAGTGTTTACAATGAGCAGTTCTTC. Amino acids: CAWSSMESVYNEQFF.

The rearrangement links TRBV29-1 to TRBJ1-3; TRBD1 might be the D (6 bases). V was shortened by 6 bases and J by 0 bases, with 9 bases between the two germline ends. Germline CDR1 and CDR2: SQVTM and ANQGSEA. The CDR3 runs 13 residues. CDR3 sequence (DNA): TGCAGCGTGGACAGTGACTCTGGAAACACCATATATTTT. Translated: CSVDSDSGNTIYF.

The genes are TRBV27 and TRBJ2-1, with D perhaps TRBD1 (6 bases). Germline V gene lookup returns CDR1 MNHEY and CDR2 SMNVEV (reference sequence). This CDR3 contains 12 residues. Trimming cost V 5 bases and J 12 bases, with 14 bases left between them. CDR3 sequence reads: CASSPRRGGQFF. In DNA, the CDR3 is TGTGCCAGCAGTCCCCGGAGAGGGGGGCAGTTCTTC.

The CDR3 loop is CASSPVQGFSNEQYF. Here the CDR3 DNA reads TGTGCCAGCTCACCTGTACAGGGGTTCAGCAACGAGCAGTACTTC. The chain couples TRBV18 to TRBJ2-7, with 7 bases identical to TRBD1. Per the germline V gene, CDR1 is KGHSH and CDR2 is LQKENI. The CDR3 runs 15 residues. Trimming at V came to 3 bases and at J to 5 bases, leaving 10 bases not matched to a gene.

The chain employs TRBV11-2 and TRBJ1-6; D remains ambiguous. The germline V and J ends were trimmed by 5 bases and 10 bases, with 12 bases remaining between them. This CDR3 region has 13 residues. Germline V CDR1 and CDR2: SGHAT, FQNNGV. CDR3 nucleotides: TGTGCCAGCAGCCAGAGCCCCAGGTCACCCCTCCACTTT. It specifies CASSQSPRSPLHF.

This chain uses TRBV19 with TRBJ1-1, with 7 bases lining up with TRBD1. The V and J ends lost 5 bases and 5 bases, in that order; junction bases with no gene match: 8. The CDR3 is 14 residues long. Germline V gene data show CDR1 as LNHDA and CDR2 as SQIVND (reference sequence). CDR3 residues: CASSSYRGTTEAFF. CDR3 bases: TGTGCCAGTAGTTCGTACAGGGGAACGACTGAAGCTTTCTTT.

The chain couples TRBV7-8 to TRBJ2-1, with D perhaps TRBD2 (5 bases). Trimming removed 4 bases from V and 2 bases from J, with 9 bases in between. In germline, CDR1 is SGHVS, CDR2 FQNEAQ. CDR3 length equals 14 residues. CDR3 amino acids: CASSWSGTYNEQFF. The CDR3 coding sequence is TGTGCCAGCAGCTGGTCGGGGACCTACAATGAGCAGTTCTTC.

The chain links TRBV7-2 to TRBJ2-7, with D perhaps TRBD2 (5 bases). V was cut by 7 bases and J by 5 bases, with 21 bases left in between. The CDR3 has 15 amino acids. Germline loops: CDR1 SGHTA, CDR2 FQGNSA. The CDR3 is CASIPQAWVRDEQYF. CDR3 sequence (DNA): TGTGCCAGCATTCCCCAGGCGTGGGTGAGGGACGAGCAGTACTTC.

CDR3 sequence: CAWSGINRGSGDTQYF. The DNA for the CDR3 is TGTGCCTGGAGTGGTATAAACAGGGGATCGGGAGATACGCAGTATTTT. The genes are TRBV30 and TRBJ2-3; 7 bases agree with TRBD1. V gave up 1 base and J gave up 5 bases; unmatched junction bases: 12. CDR3 length: 16 residues. The germline gives CDR1 GTSNPN, CDR2 SVGIG (reference sequence).

V gene TRBV5-6 combines with J gene TRBJ1-2; a possible D gene is TRBD1 (5 bases). Germline values: CDR1 SGHDT, CDR2 YYEEEE. Trimming shortened V by 0 bases and J by 2 bases, and 5 bases separated the two germline ends. The CDR3 has 13 residues. The DNA for the CDR3 is TGTGCCAGCAGCTTGGACAGGAACTATGGCTACACCTTC. Residues: CASSLDRNYGYTF.

This clone was recorded only once. This chain links TRBV4-3 with TRBJ2-7; D perhaps matches TRBD1 (6 bases). This CDR3 is 16 amino acids long. In germline, CDR1 is LGHNA, CDR2 YSLEER. V was cut by 0 bases and J by 0 bases, with 12 bases left in between. CDR3 sequence reads: CASSQDPGTNSYEQYF. DNA for the CDR3: TGCGCCAGCAGCCAAGATCCCGGGACAAACTCCTACGAGCAGTACTTC.

This chain links TRBV6-5 with TRBJ2-7; TRBD1 might be the D (6 bases). CDR1 is MNHEY and CDR2 is SVGAGI in the germline V gene. Trimming removed 5 bases from V and 4 bases from J, with 18 bases in between. CDR3 length: 15 amino acids. The CDR3 here is CASSRQSTGEYEQYF. CDR3 sequence (DNA): TGTGCCAGCAGTCGCCAATCGACAGGCGAATACGAGCAGTACTTC.

The rearrangement links TRBV9 to TRBJ2-7; maybe TRBD1 (6 bases). V lost 3 bases and J lost 0, with 13 bases in between. This CDR3 comprises 15 residues. CDR1 is SGDLS and CDR2 is YYNGEE in the germline V gene. The CDR3 loop is CASSADSAPSYEQYF. DNA for the CDR3: TGTGCCAGCAGCGCGGACAGCGCACCCTCCTACGAGCAGTACTTC.

CDR3 sequence (DNA): TGCGCCAGCAGCCAAGATCGGGGGGCCCTCGCCGGCTACACCTTC. Translation: CASSQDRGALAGYTF. The V gene is TRBV4-3, the J gene TRBJ1-2, with D possibly being TRBD1 (6 bases). V gave up 0 bases and J gave up 8 bases, with 16 bases separating them. Per germline, CDR1 LGHNA and CDR2 YSLEER. The length of the CDR3 is 15 residues.